The 29 T cell receptor beta chains listed next were all sequenced from one sample in a study of T cell responses to AZD1222 COVID-19 vaccine. Produced via immunoSEQ multiplex PCR; TCRdb's table is partial and in-frame only. Of about 93,000 clones listed, roughly 86% are singletons. The sequencing used peripheral blood, collected on day 0 of MenACWY control vaccination. The receptor source for this set is an adult in good health.

In this sample, this clone turned up once. This chain links TRBV5-5 with TRBJ1-2, with a tentative D call TRBD1 (6 bases). CDR3 length: 15 amino acids. Germline lookup yields CDR1 SGHKS and CDR2 YYEKEE (reference sequence). V was trimmed by 1 base and J by 0 bases, leaving 10 bases between them. DNA for the CDR3: TGTGCCAGCAGCTTGTCGACAGGTCCTAACTATGGCTACACCTTC. It specifies CASSLSTGPNYGYTF.

DNA of the CDR3: TGTGCCAGCAACTCATGGACAACTAATGAAAAACTGTTTTTT. This encodes CASNSWTTNEKLFF. This sequence joins TRBV7-9 and TRBJ1-4; D is ambiguous. Germline V gene data show CDR1 as SEHNR and CDR2 as FQNEAQ (reference sequence). V was shortened by 7 bases and J by 0 bases, with 9 bases between the two germline ends. CDR3 length: 14 residues.

The chain carries TRBV11-2 and TRBJ2-1; tentative D call: TRBD1 (5 bases). The germline V and J ends were trimmed by 5 bases and 0 bases, with 14 bases remaining between them. This CDR3 has 16 residues. The germline V gene encodes CDR1 SGHAT and CDR2 FQNNGV. Here the CDR3 reads CASSPRADSSYNEQFF. Here the CDR3 DNA reads TGTGCCAGCAGCCCCCGGGCTGACAGCTCCTACAATGAGCAGTTCTTC.

This chain joins TRBV4-3 and TRBJ2-7, with a possible D match to TRBD2 (6 bases). The V gene's germline CDR1 is LGHNA and CDR2 YSLEER. V was pared by 0 bases and J by 6 bases, with 12 bases between. The CDR3 totals 14 residues. CDR3 amino acids: CASSQEGGYSEQYF. The CDR3 coding sequence is TGCGCCAGCAGCCAAGAGGGGGGTTATTCCGAGCAGTACTTC.

V is TRBV18 and J is TRBJ2-7, with D uncertain. This CDR3 contains 13 residues. Germline V gene lookup returns CDR1 KGHSH and CDR2 LQKENI. The V end lost 5 bases, the J end lost 4 bases, and 12 bases lay between the germline ends. CDR3 in amino acids: CASSSPRLYEQYF. DNA for the CDR3: TGTGCCAGCTCAAGTCCGAGACTTTACGAGCAGTACTTC.

The chain links TRBV27 to TRBJ1-3; 7 bases map to TRBD1. There are 14 residues in the CDR3. Per the germline V gene, CDR1 is MNHEY and CDR2 is SMNVEV (reference sequence). The J segment lost 2 bases and the V segment lost 6 bases, leaving 4 bases of the junction unmatched. The CDR3 nucleotides read TGTGCCAGCAGCCTCCAGGGGGCTGGAAACACCATATATTTT. It yields the protein CASSLQGAGNTIYF.

The rearrangement joins TRBV7-9 to TRBJ1-2; D remains ambiguous. Germline-derived CDR1 and CDR2 are SEHNR and FQNEAQ (reference sequence). The CDR3 has 13 amino acids. V shed 0 bases and J shed 6 bases, with 8 bases lying between them. CDR3: CASSLAGSNGYTF. CDR3 coding DNA: TGTGCCAGCAGCTTAGCGGGATCGAATGGCTACACCTTC.

This clone turned up a few times. The chain carries TRBV7-9 and TRBJ2-5; tentatively, D is TRBD1 (5 bases). Trimming cost V 2 bases and J 1 base, with 11 bases left between them. CDR1 and CDR2 from the germline V gene are SEHNR and FQNEAQ (reference sequence). The CDR3 contains 15 residues. The CDR3 is CASSLSRGLQETQYF. CDR3 coding DNA: TGTGCCAGCAGCTTAAGTAGGGGCCTCCAAGAGACCCAGTACTTC.

This clone was seen once. The rearrangement joins TRBV15 to TRBJ2-1, with D uncertain. V lost 0 bases and J 5 bases, leaving 5 bases between the germline ends. Germline CDR1 is LNHNV and CDR2 is YYDKDF (reference sequence). CDR3 length: 13 residues. CDR3 residues: CATSRDGNNEQFF. CDR3 DNA sequence: TGTGCCACCAGCAGAGATGGCAACAATGAGCAGTTCTTC.

This chain uses TRBV6-5 with TRBJ2-7; maybe TRBD1 (6 bases). Germline CDR1 is MNHEY and CDR2 is SVGAGI. V was clipped by 5 bases and J by 0 bases, with 11 bases between them. The CDR3 is 14 residues long. The CDR3 is CASSRQVVSYEQYF. CDR3 sequence (DNA): TGTGCCAGCAGTCGACAGGTGGTCTCCTACGAGCAGTACTTC.

The gene calls are TRBV18 and TRBJ2-2; no definite D call. In germline, CDR1 is KGHSH, CDR2 LQKENI. The length of the CDR3 is 15 residues. V dropped 0 bases and J dropped 7 bases, with 12 bases sitting between them. The CDR3 is CASSPPSGNRGELFF. DNA for the CDR3: TGTGCCAGCTCACCACCTTCTGGGAACCGCGGGGAGCTGTTTTTT.

This chain links TRBV7-2 with TRBJ2-7; possible D gene TRBD2, 7 bases. CDR3 size: 16 residues. Germline CDR1 reads SGHTA; CDR2 reads FQGNSA. Trimming shortened V by 2 bases and J by 0 bases, and 14 bases separated the two germline ends. The CDR3 DNA is TGTGCCAGCAGCTTATGGGGGGGACATTCCTCCTACGAGCAGTACTTC. Protein: CASSLWGGHSSYEQYF.

CDR3 coding DNA: TGTGCCAGTAGTATACAAAACTATGGCTACACCTTC. Translation: CASSIQNYGYTF. This chain uses TRBV19 with TRBJ1-2; D ambiguous. Trimming removed 2 bases at V and 2 bases at J, with 3 bases between. Germline V lookup: CDR1 LNHDA, CDR2 SQIVND (reference sequence). The CDR3 totals 12 residues.

The chain has TRBV6-5 and TRBJ1-2; D is possibly TRBD1 (6 bases). Germline V gives CDR1 MNHEY, CDR2 SVGAGI. Trimming removed 5 bases at V and 4 bases at J, with 17 bases between. This CDR3 spans 15 amino acids. The CDR3 region is CASSTLDRTIYGYTF. The CDR3 DNA sequence: TGTGCCAGCAGTACTTTGGACAGAACCATCTATGGCTACACCTTC.

The V call is TRBV6-6, the J call TRBJ1-1; D gene unclear. With 7 bases removed from V and 1 base from J, the gap between germline ends came to 10 bases. This CDR3 is built from 13 residues. CDR1 is MNHNY and CDR2 is SVGAGI in the germline V gene (reference sequence). CDR3 loop: CASIPDANTEAFF. The CDR3 bases are TGTGCCAGCATCCCCGACGCGAACACTGAAGCTTTCTTT.

The chain carries TRBV28 and TRBJ1-2; the D gene is possibly TRBD1 (5 bases). The V end lost 5 bases, the J end lost 5 bases, and 9 bases lay between the germline ends. Germline V gene sequence: CDR1 MDHEN, CDR2 SYDVKM. The CDR3 length is 12 residues. The CDR3 nucleotides read TGTGCCAGCAGTCCTGGGACGTATGGCTACACCTTC. The encoded protein is CASSPGTYGYTF.

The chain employs TRBV2 and TRBJ1-6; the D gene is possibly TRBD1 (6 bases). CDR3 length equals 16 residues. CDR1 is SNHLY and CDR2 is FYNNEI in the germline V gene. Trimming took off 6 bases at V and 0 bases at J, with 12 bases between the two ends. CDR3 coding DNA: TGTGCCAGCAGGGTAGACAGGAGCTCCTATAATTCACCCCTCCACTTT. Translated: CASRVDRSSYNSPLHF.

The chain recombines TRBV6-5 with TRBJ2-2; 12 nucleotides align to TRBD2. This CDR3 has 15 amino acids. Germline loops: CDR1 MNHEY, CDR2 SVGAGI. The V gene end was trimmed by 10 bases and the J gene end by 5 bases; junction bases not matched to a gene: 8. The CDR3 bases are TGTGCCACCCCGCGGACTAGCGGGGAAACCGGGGAGCTGTTTTTT. As protein: CATPRTSGETGELFF.

The chain links TRBV15 to TRBJ1-3; TRBD1 is a possible D gene (5 bases). V lost 5 bases, J lost 0 bases, and 14 bases lay in between. The CDR3 is 16 amino acids. Per germline, CDR1 LNHNV and CDR2 YYDKDF (reference sequence). The DNA of the CDR3 is TGTGCCACCAGCTCTGGGGGGATCCACTCTGGAAACACCATATATTTT. Translated, it gives CATSSGGIHSGNTIYF. The complete variable domain, with remaining parts taken from reference TRBV15 and TRBJ1-3, reads DAMVIQNPRYQVTQFGKPVTLSCSQTLNHNVMYWYQQKSSQAPKLLFHYYDKDFNNEADTPDNFQSRRPNTSFCFLDIRSPGLGDTAMYLCATSSGGIHSGNTIYFGEGSWLTVV.

The J gene is TRBJ1-2, the V gene TRBV5-4, with D perhaps matching TRBD1 (5 bases). V was shortened by 0 bases and J by 4 bases, with 7 bases between the two germline ends. Per germline, CDR1 SGHNT and CDR2 YYREEE (reference sequence). This CDR3 spans 13 amino acids. In DNA, the CDR3 is TGTGCCAGCAGCTTGGATCAGGGCTATGGCTACACCTTC. It translates to CASSLDQGYGYTF.

As to this clone: Other nucleotide sequences from this sample produce the same CDR3. The chain has TRBV7-9 and TRBJ2-5, with no clear D. CDR1 and CDR2 from the germline V gene are SEHNR and FQNEAQ (reference sequence). The CDR3 sequence is 11 residues long. Trimming shortened V by 1 base and J by 7 bases, and 4 bases separated the two germline ends. CDR3 protein: CASSLEGTQYF. As DNA, the CDR3 is TGTGCCAGCAGCTTAGAAGGGACCCAGTACTTC.

The CDR3 protein is CASSQDRVDSGNTIYF. In nucleotides, the CDR3 is TGCGCCAGCAGCCAGGACAGGGTAGACTCTGGAAACACCATATATTTT. The rearrangement links TRBV5-1 to TRBJ1-3, with 8 bases matching TRBD1. Germline CDR1 reads SGHRS; CDR2 reads YFSETQ. V dropped 4 bases and J dropped 0; count of bases not matched to a gene: 6. The CDR3 runs 16 residues.

J is TRBJ1-3 and V is TRBV9; D unclear. The CDR3 spans 14 residues. Germline CDR1 and CDR2: SGDLS and YYNGEE. V was pared by 0 bases and J by 2 bases, with 6 bases between. DNA of the CDR3: TGTGCCAGCAGCGTAGAACATGCTGGAAACACCATATATTTT. Residues: CASSVEHAGNTIYF.

The chain employs TRBV24-1 and TRBJ2-3, with D perhaps TRBD2 (7 bases). Trimming took off 9 bases at V and 3 bases at J, with 15 bases between the two ends. This CDR3 contains 14 residues. From germline, CDR1 is KGHDR and CDR2 SFDVKD. As DNA, the CDR3 is TGTGCCACCGGGTCGGGGGGCGGGACAGATACGCAGTATTTT. As protein: CATGSGGGTDTQYF.

The rearrangement links TRBV7-2 to TRBJ1-2, with TRBD1 identical over 7 bases. Germline-derived CDR1 and CDR2 are SGHTA and FQGNSA. After removal of 9 bases from V and 4 bases from J, the junction contained 5 bases not matched to a gene. The CDR3 has 12 residues. The CDR3 loop is CASDDRVYGYTF. DNA for the CDR3: TGTGCCAGTGATGACAGGGTCTATGGCTACACCTTC.

Here the CDR3 reads CASSPTGTRTGELFF. CDR3 DNA: TGTGCCAGCAGCCCGACCGGCACGCGCACCGGGGAGCTGTTTTTT. The chain is built from TRBV9 and TRBJ2-2; no clear D gene. Germline V CDR1 and CDR2: SGDLS, YYNGEE. The ends were cut back, 4 bases at V and 4 bases at J, with 14 bases in the middle. This CDR3 spans 15 amino acids.

The chain employs TRBV6-5 and TRBJ2-1; 11 bases match TRBD1. This CDR3 comprises 13 residues. The germline V gene has CDR1 MNHEY and CDR2 SVGAGI. The V and J ends lost 9 bases and 9 bases, in that order; junction bases with no gene match: 7. CDR3 sequence (DNA): TGTGCCAGTCCTAGGACAGGGGGCGTTGAGCAGTTCTTC. Its translation: CASPRTGGVEQFF.

The chain has TRBV28 and TRBJ1-3; 7 bases match TRBD1. The germline V gene encodes CDR1 MDHEN and CDR2 SYDVKM. The V segment lost 2 bases and the J segment 2 bases; nucleotides outside the gene matches: 9. CDR3 length equals 17 residues. The CDR3 sequence is CASSLTGRGVPGNTIYF. In DNA, the CDR3 is TGTGCCAGCAGTTTAACGGGCAGGGGGGTTCCTGGAAACACCATATATTTT. Combining the CDR3 with reference TRBV28 and TRBJ1-3 gives the whole variable domain DVKVTQSSRYLVKRTGEKVFLECVQDMDHENMFWYRQDPGLGLRLIYFSYDVKMKEKGDIPEGYSVSREKKERFSLILESASTNQTSMYLCASSLTGRGVPGNTIYFGEGSWLTVV.

The J gene is TRBJ2-7, the V gene TRBV7-2; the D call may be TRBD1 or TRBD2 (6 bases each). The V end lost 4 bases, the J end lost 3 bases, and 13 bases lay between the germline ends. The CDR3 runs to 14 residues. CDR1 SGHTA and CDR2 FQGNSA come from the germline V gene. The CDR3 coding sequence is TGTGCCAGCAGCTCTAGCAGGGGAGGCTACGAGCAGTACTTC. Its protein product is CASSSSRGGYEQYF.